This entry lists 32 T cell receptor beta chains sequenced from one sample in a study of T cell responses to AZD1222 COVID-19 vaccine. Here immunoSEQ multiplex PCR was the method, and the copy in TCRdb shows in-frame clones only, minus some. The profile shows roughly 150,000 clones, roughly 92% of them singletons. Sequences were derived from peripheral blood, sampled on day 0 of AZD1222 vaccination. The receptors here all came from an adult in good health.

The gene calls are TRBV18 and TRBJ2-7; no definite D call. CDR1 is KGHSH and CDR2 is LQKENI in the germline V gene. This CDR3 is built from 13 residues. Deletions cut 4 bases from V and 4 bases from J, with 11 bases between. The CDR3 bases are TGTGCCAGCTCACGGACGGACCCATACGAGCAGTACTTC. It is translated as CASSRTDPYEQYF.

The chain joins TRBV3-1 (or the pseudogene TRBV3-2) to TRBJ1-2; D perhaps matches TRBD1 (5 bases). CDR3 length: 14 amino acids. Looked up from germline, CDR1 is LGHDT and CDR2 is YNNKEL (reference sequence). Trimming took off 3 bases at V and 2 bases at J, with 10 bases between the two ends. The CDR3 loop reads CASSHGARNYGYTF. The CDR3, as DNA: TGTGCCAGCAGCCATGGGGCCAGGAACTATGGCTACACCTTC.

The V gene is TRBV12-3 or TRBV12-4, the J gene TRBJ2-2; 9 bases are a match to TRBD1. J lost 7 bases, V lost 6 bases, and 3 bases had no gene match. CDR3 length: 13 amino acids. CDR3 residues: CASRGQGFGELFF. The CDR3 DNA reads TGTGCCAGCAGAGGACAGGGGTTCGGGGAGCTGTTTTTT.

This chain connects TRBV5-8 to TRBJ1-4; D remains ambiguous. The CDR3 is 14 amino acids. Trimming removed 3 bases at V and 0 bases at J, with 6 bases between. The V gene's germline CDR1 is SGHTS and CDR2 YDEGEE. DNA for the CDR3: TGTGCCAGCAGCTCGACTGCAACTAATGAAAAACTGTTTTTT. Residues: CASSSTATNEKLFF.

The V and J genes are TRBV4-2 and TRBJ2-5; D is undetermined. The V gene's germline CDR1 is LGHNA and CDR2 YNFKEQ. CDR3 length: 14 amino acids. Between the trimmed V and J ends, which lost 0 bases and 5 bases, there was a span of 10 bases. CDR3 region: CASSQDVGKETQYF. In DNA, the CDR3 is TGTGCCAGCAGCCAAGATGTAGGGAAGGAGACCCAGTACTTC.

This clone was seen a single time. The chain employs TRBV27 and TRBJ1-2; 10 bases agree with TRBD1. CDR3 length: 15 amino acids. The J segment lost 5 bases and the V segment lost 4 bases, leaving 7 bases of the junction unmatched. In germline, CDR1 is MNHEY, CDR2 SMNVEV (reference sequence). This chain's CDR3 is CASSSRQGALYGYTF. The CDR3 DNA follows: TGTGCCAGCAGTTCTCGACAGGGGGCTCTGTATGGCTACACCTTC.

This sequence joins TRBV29-1 and TRBJ2-7; possibly TRBD2 for D (5 bases). The CDR3 is 12 residues long. The V end lost 1 base, the J end lost 6 bases, and 10 bases lay between the germline ends. In germline, CDR1 is SQVTM, CDR2 ANQGSEA. The CDR3 DNA reads as TGCAGCGTTGAAGGTATAGGGAGCGAGCAGTACTTC. Amino acid sequence: CSVEGIGSEQYF.

V gene TRBV10-2 combines with J gene TRBJ2-7; D gene uncertain. The V gene lost 8 bases and the J gene lost 7 bases, with 12 bases spanning the gap. Germline V CDR1 and CDR2: WSHSY, SAAADI. The CDR3 runs to 11 residues. CDR3 in DNA: TGCGCCAGCTCACAAGGGCGAGAGCAGTACTTC. Translated: CASSQGREQYF.

The chain uses TRBV11-1 and TRBJ1-2; D perhaps matches TRBD1 (5 bases). V was pared by 1 base and J by 4 bases, with 7 bases between. This CDR3 comprises 13 residues. From germline, CDR1 is SGHAT and CDR2 FQDESV (reference sequence). This CDR3 reads CASSLGQGYGYTF. The CDR3 region has the DNA TGTGCCAGCAGCTTAGGGCAGGGCTATGGCTACACCTTC.

CDR3 protein: CASSLESGFTDTQYF. CDR3 DNA: TGTGCCAGCAGCTTAGAGTCGGGGTTCACAGATACGCAGTATTTT. The chain has TRBV11-2 and TRBJ2-3; perhaps TRBD2 as D (5 bases). The CDR3 spans 15 residues. Per germline, CDR1 SGHAT and CDR2 FQNNGV. Trimming cost V 0 bases and J 2 bases, with 9 bases left between them.

The chain is built from TRBV19 and TRBJ1-6, with 9 bases aligning to TRBD1. Germline CDR1 and CDR2: LNHDA and SQIVND (reference sequence). Unmatched junction bases numbered 8, after V lost 6 bases and J lost 5 bases. This CDR3 has 16 residues. This CDR3 reads CASRTGGGFDNSPLHF. CDR3 DNA: TGTGCCAGTAGAACAGGGGGCGGGTTCGATAATTCACCCCTCCACTTT.

The chain couples TRBV6-5 to TRBJ2-5; 10 bases fit TRBD1. V shed 6 bases, J shed 7 bases, and the junction held 8 bases outside the gene matches. The CDR3 spans 14 residues. CDR1 MNHEY and CDR2 SVGAGI come from the germline V gene. CDR3 loop: CASRTRTGGGTQYF. The CDR3 DNA reads TGTGCCAGCAGGACTAGGACAGGGGGGGGGACCCAGTACTTC.

The rearrangement uses TRBV5-5 and TRBJ1-6, with D possibly matching TRBD1 (6 bases). Per germline, CDR1 SGHKS and CDR2 YYEKEE (reference sequence). This CDR3 is built from 15 residues. Trimming cost V 0 bases and J 7 bases, with 11 bases left between them. CDR3 residues: CASSLDRARNSPLHF. The CDR3 nucleotides read TGTGCCAGCAGCTTGGACAGGGCGAGAAATTCACCCCTCCACTTT.

This rearrangement joins TRBV6-5 to TRBJ2-6; D is unclear. V lost 10 bases to trimming and J lost 0 bases, with 13 bases between them. CDR1 and CDR2 from the germline V gene are MNHEY and SVGAGI. This CDR3 contains 15 residues. CDR3 DNA sequence: TGTGCCACGAACCCGTATTACTCTGGGGCCAACGTCCTGACTTTC. This sequence encodes CATNPYYSGANVLTF.

CDR3 sequence: CASSSGTSGTYEQYF. CDR3 DNA sequence: TGTGCCAGCAGCTCCGGGACTAGCGGGACCTACGAGCAGTACTTC. This chain uses TRBV5-5 with TRBJ2-7; 13 nucleotides line up with TRBD2. Trimming removed 3 bases from V and 2 bases from J; junction bases left unmatched: 2. Germline V CDR1 and CDR2: SGHKS, YYEKEE (reference sequence). CDR3 length: 15 amino acids.

The V call is TRBV7-6, the J call TRBJ1-6; no clear D. The CDR3 sequence is 14 residues long. The ends were cut back, 1 base at V and 9 bases at J, with 10 bases in the middle. The germline gives CDR1 SGHVS, CDR2 FNYEAQ. CDR3 nucleotide sequence: TGTGCCAGCAGCTTAGAAGGGATAGGTTCACCCCTCCACTTT. Translated, it gives CASSLEGIGSPLHF.

This rearrangement joins TRBV7-8 to TRBJ1-5; TRBD1 agrees at 7 bases. Germline CDR1 reads SGHVS; CDR2 reads FQNEAQ. This CDR3 is built from 14 residues. V dropped 6 bases and J dropped 5; count of bases not matched to a gene: 7. CDR3 in amino acids: CASSKGAEYQPQHF. The CDR3 nucleotides read TGTGCCAGCAGTAAGGGGGCAGAATATCAGCCCCAGCATTTT.

This clone was detected only once. The chain uses TRBV7-9 and TRBJ1-3; the match to TRBD1 covers 8 bases. CDR3 length: 14 amino acids. The V gene end was trimmed by 6 bases and the J gene end by 3 bases; junction bases not matched to a gene: 4. Germline CDR1 is SEHNR and CDR2 is FQNEAQ (reference sequence). CDR3 nucleotide sequence: TGTGCCAGCAGTTTTACAGGGGGTGGAAACACCATATATTTT. Its translation: CASSFTGGGNTIYF.

The V call is TRBV14, the J call TRBJ2-3; perhaps TRBD2 as D (7 bases). Trimming took 1 base from V and 6 from J, leaving 14 bases between them. The CDR3 has 15 residues. The V gene's germline CDR1 is SGHDN and CDR2 FVKESK. The CDR3 spells CASSQAGRGIDTQYF. The CDR3 coding sequence is TGTGCCAGCAGCCAAGCAGGGAGGGGGATCGATACGCAGTATTTT.

This clone was picked up one time. CDR3 region: CASSVVRVQETQYF. The DNA of the CDR3 is TGTGCCAGCAGTGTAGTACGAGTCCAAGAGACCCAGTACTTC. V usage is TRBV2 and J usage is TRBJ2-5; D gene ambiguous. The CDR3 runs 14 residues. Germline CDR1 is SNHLY and CDR2 is FYNNEI. V was trimmed by 4 bases and J by 1 base, leaving 10 bases between them.

V gene TRBV6-5 combines with J gene TRBJ1-3; a possible D gene is TRBD1 (6 bases). This CDR3 has 16 amino acids. Germline lookup yields CDR1 MNHEY and CDR2 SVGAGI. V was pared by 0 bases and J by 0 bases, with 9 bases between. The CDR3 reads CASSYSGQSSGNTIYF. CDR3 nucleotides: TGTGCCAGCAGTTACTCGGGACAAAGCTCTGGAAACACCATATATTTT.

The V gene is TRBV13, the J gene TRBJ1-2; D unresolved. Germline values: CDR1 PRHDT, CDR2 FYEKMQ (reference sequence). The V end was cut by 2 bases, the J end by 4 bases, with 11 bases between. The CDR3 is 14 amino acids. The CDR3 is CASSLRAGTYGYTF. For the CDR3, the DNA is TGTGCCAGCAGCTTAAGGGCGGGTACCTATGGCTACACCTTC.

The chain is built from TRBV9 and TRBJ2-3; the match to TRBD2 covers 13 bases. Germline assignment: CDR1 SGDLS and CDR2 YYNGEE. V lost 4 bases, J lost 6 bases, and 14 bases stayed unmatched. The CDR3 has 18 residues. The CDR3 sequence is CASSPGVLLAGGRDTQYF. CDR3 bases: TGTGCCAGCAGCCCAGGGGTCCTACTAGCGGGGGGGCGTGATACGCAGTATTTT.

In its sample, this clone was seen a few times. V gene TRBV2 combines with J gene TRBJ2-1; 7 bases are a match to TRBD1. CDR1 SNHLY and CDR2 FYNNEI come from the germline V gene. V gave up 0 bases and J gave up 12 bases; unmatched junction bases: 20. The CDR3 is 18 amino acids. The CDR3 DNA reads TGTGCCAGCAGTGAAGCCTCGGGCGTCTATCAGAACCCAGGGGGGCAGTTCTTC. This codes for CASSEASGVYQNPGGQFF.

This chain uses TRBV5-1 with TRBJ2-1, with 11 bases lining up with TRBD2. The CDR3 runs to 15 residues. Germline CDR1 reads SGHRS; CDR2 reads YFSETQ. With V trimmed by 4 bases and J by 7 bases, 7 bases remained unmatched. This CDR3 reads CASSAVAGGRNEQFF. Here the CDR3 DNA reads TGCGCCAGCAGCGCCGTAGCGGGGGGGCGAAATGAGCAGTTCTTC.

This chain connects TRBV5-4 to TRBJ2-7, with TRBD1 as a possible D gene (5 bases). Trimming removed 3 bases from V and 2 bases from J, with 12 bases in between. CDR1 and CDR2 from the germline V gene are SGHNT and YYREEE (reference sequence). The CDR3 totals 14 residues. The CDR3 bases are TGTGCCAGCAGCTCGGGCCTAGGGGCCTACGAGCAGTACTTC. Protein: CASSSGLGAYEQYF. Full variable domain (outside the CDR3, taken from reference TRBV5-4 and TRBJ2-7): ETGVTQSPTHLIKTRGQQVTLRCSSQSGHNTVSWYQQALGQGPQFIFQYYREEENGRGNFPPRFSGLQFPNYSSELNVNALELDDSALYLCASSSGLGAYEQYFGPGTRLTVT.

The rearrangement links TRBV18 to TRBJ2-1; D unclear. There are 15 residues in the CDR3. V dropped 2 bases and J dropped 5 bases, with 13 bases sitting between them. Germline V lookup: CDR1 KGHSH, CDR2 LQKENI. CDR3 DNA: TGTGCCAGCTCACCATCTTCCGCAACCAACAATGAGCAGTTCTTC. Amino acids: CASSPSSATNNEQFF. The entire variable domain, with the rest obtained from reference TRBV18 and TRBJ2-1, is as follows: NAGVMQNPRHLVRRRGQEARLRCSPMKGHSHVYWYRQLPEEGLKFMVYLQKENIIDESGMPKERFSAEFPKEGPSILRIQQVVRGDSAAYFCASSPSSATNNEQFFGPGTRLTVL.

CDR3 coding DNA: TGTGCCAGCAGCTCTGGACGAAGCTCTGGGGCCAACGTCCTGACTTTC. This encodes CASSSGRSSGANVLTF. This chain joins TRBV5-4 and TRBJ2-6; D is uncertain. Germline V gene lookup returns CDR1 SGHNT and CDR2 YYREEE (reference sequence). Trimming left V 3 bases short and J 0 bases short, with 10 bases between. This CDR3 is built from 16 residues.

J is TRBJ1-3 and V is TRBV7-9; possible D gene TRBD1, 6 bases. With 5 bases removed from V and 1 base from J, the gap between germline ends came to 15 bases. Looked up from germline, CDR1 is SEHNR and CDR2 is FQNEAQ (reference sequence). CDR3 size: 16 residues. The CDR3 DNA sequence: TGTGCCAGCAGCCCCGGGGGGGGCGCATCTGGAAACACCATATATTTT. This sequence encodes CASSPGGGASGNTIYF.

This chain connects TRBV5-6 to TRBJ2-2, with TRBD2 matching 14 bases. With V trimmed by 4 bases and J by 2 bases, 10 bases remained unmatched. CDR3 size: 19 residues. The germline CDR1 and CDR2 sequences are SGHDT and YYEEEE. For the CDR3, the DNA is TGTGCCAGCAGCCCCACCCTGACTAGCGGGGGGGCCAACACCGGGGAGCTGTTTTTT. It encodes CASSPTLTSGGANTGELFF.

The chain is built from TRBV3-1 (or the pseudogene TRBV3-2) and TRBJ1-2; possibly TRBD1 for D (5 bases). V was pared by 5 bases and J by 7 bases, with 14 bases between. The CDR3 loop spans 13 amino acids. The germline gives CDR1 LGHDT, CDR2 YNNKEL (reference sequence). The chain's CDR3 is CASSMGRNSGYTF. For the CDR3, the DNA is TGTGCCAGCAGCATGGGGCGCAATAGTGGCTACACCTTC.

This clone was seen once. The chain uses TRBV7-9 and TRBJ1-1; the match to TRBD1 covers 10 bases. From germline, CDR1 is SEHNR and CDR2 FQNEAQ (reference sequence). Trimming cost V 5 bases and J 3 bases; bases outside gene matches: 6. The CDR3 loop spans 15 amino acids. This chain's CDR3 is CASSLGQGSHTEAFF. CDR3 bases: TGTGCCAGCAGCCTGGGACAGGGGTCGCACACTGAAGCTTTCTTT.